The 16 T cell receptor beta chains below were found in one sample sequenced in a study of CD8 T cells in ankylosing spondylitis. TCRdb re-analysed the 5' RACE reads in MiXCR, keeping a single row per CDR3 protein. The sample includes about 300,000 distinct CDR3 sequences, 11% of them seen just once. The specimen was blood, either unsorted or a sorted T cell fraction (not recorded which). The source of these receptors is a female donor with ankylosing spondylitis or in good health (not recorded which).

This clonotype was counted ten times or more. The J gene is TRBJ2-7, the V gene TRBV28, with D unclear. The CDR3 covers 16 residues. Germline lookup yields CDR1 MDHEN and CDR2 SYDVKM. The V gene lost 7 bases and the J gene lost 6 bases, with 25 bases spanning the gap. The CDR3 region has the DNA TGTGCCAGCACCGATAGCCTTGGCGCTGGGGTGACCGAGCAGTACTTC. This gives the protein CASTDSLGAGVTEQYF.

This clonotype was seen a few times. The chain carries TRBV5-1 and TRBJ2-7; TRBD2 matches 7 bases. The CDR3 spans 15 residues. Unmatched junction bases numbered 7, after V lost 4 bases and J lost 0 bases. Germline CDR1 is SGHRS and CDR2 is YFSETQ. CDR3 loop: CASSQTAGSSYEQYF. For the CDR3, the DNA is TGCGCCAGCAGCCAGACAGCGGGAAGCTCCTACGAGCAGTACTTC.

V is TRBV20-1 and J is TRBJ2-5; tentative D call: TRBD1 (5 bases). Germline lookup yields CDR1 DFQATT and CDR2 SNEGSKA (reference sequence). V lost 4 bases to trimming and J lost 2 bases, with 8 bases between them. This CDR3 is 12 amino acids long. This CDR3 reads CSAMTEQETQYF. CDR3 DNA: TGCAGTGCTATGACAGAGCAAGAGACCCAGTACTTC.

As for this clonotype: One end of the junction varies from germline; a read error may be responsible. J is TRBJ2-1 and V is TRBV5-1; D uncertain. CDR3 length equals 16 residues. Germline CDR1 and CDR2: SGHRS and YFSETQ. The CDR3 here is CASSTPHTNSYNEQLF. The CDR3 DNA sequence: TGCGCCAGCAGCACCCCCCATACTAACTCCTACAATGAGCAGCTCTTC.

This clonotype was picked up a small number of times. The gene calls are TRBV2 and TRBJ2-1; 12 nucleotides align to TRBD1. Per the germline V gene, CDR1 is SNHLY and CDR2 is FYNNEI. V lost 11 bases and J lost 6; bases outside the gene matches: 5. The CDR3 is 13 amino acids. Here the CDR3 reads CAGDRGLTNEQFF. In DNA form, the CDR3 reads TGTGCCGGGGACAGGGGGCTCACCAATGAGCAGTTCTTC.

In regard to this clonotype: Just one base apart from a much larger clone, this may be a read error. The genes are TRBV6-1 and TRBJ2-2, with D hard to call. V was cut by 6 bases and J by 7 bases, with 9 bases left in between. This CDR3 comprises 12 residues. Germline CDR1 is MNHNS and CDR2 is SASEGT. The DNA of the CDR3 is TGTGCCAGCAGAGAATACAACGGGGAGCTGTTTTTT. Translating gives CASREYNGELFF.

This clonotype has at least ten counts. The CDR3 nucleotides read TGTGCCAGCAGCCCAGCTGGGACAGGGCGCTACGAGCAGTACTTC. Translating it yields CASSPAGTGRYEQYF. The rearrangement uses TRBV7-2 and TRBJ2-7, with 9 nucleotides matching TRBD1. The ends lost 5 bases at V and 3 bases at J; junction bases unmatched: 8. The CDR3 contains 15 residues. Germline V gene data show CDR1 as SGHTA and CDR2 as FQGNSA.

This clonotype showed up many times. CDR3 nucleotides: TGTGCCAGCAGTTTGGGGCGGGGTAGTGAGCAGTTCTTC. Encoded protein: CASSLGRGSEQFF. V usage is TRBV27 and J usage is TRBJ2-1, with D maybe TRBD2 (6 bases). V lost 3 bases to trimming and J lost 9 bases, with 12 bases between them. The CDR3 has 13 amino acids. The germline V gene encodes CDR1 MNHEY and CDR2 SMNVEV (reference sequence).

There are a few counts of this clonotype. The chain uses TRBV18 and TRBJ2-7, with a weak D call TRBD1 (5 bases). The CDR3 runs to 13 residues. The V end was cut by 3 bases, the J end by 4 bases, with 10 bases between. CDR1 and CDR2 from the germline V gene are KGHSH and LQKENI. DNA for the CDR3: TGTGCCAGCTCACCGAGAAGGGGATACGAGCAGTACTTC. Encoded protein: CASSPRRGYEQYF.

This chain connects TRBV5-1 to TRBJ1-1, with TRBD1 matching over 7 bases. The V gene end was trimmed by 4 bases and the J gene end by 0 bases; junction bases not matched to a gene: 6. The CDR3 contains 15 residues. Germline V gives CDR1 SGHRS, CDR2 YFSETQ. This CDR3 reads CASSPETGMNTEAFF. CDR3 nucleotide sequence: TGCGCCAGCAGCCCGGAGACAGGGATGAACACTGAAGCTTTCTTT.

The chain joins TRBV5-1 to TRBJ2-1; D is undetermined. Per germline, CDR1 SGHRS and CDR2 YFSETQ. Trimming cost V 0 bases and J 10 bases, with 11 bases left between them. The CDR3 sequence is 13 residues long. The chain's CDR3 is CASSLARPQEQFF. The CDR3 bases are TGCGCCAGCAGCTTGGCTCGTCCTCAGGAGCAGTTCTTC.

This clonotype showed up many times. V usage is TRBV20-1 and J usage is TRBJ2-6; 7 nucleotides agree with TRBD1. V dropped 3 bases and J dropped 2; count of bases not matched to a gene: 4. Germline V lookup: CDR1 DFQATT, CDR2 SNEGSKA (reference sequence). The CDR3 is 15 residues long. The CDR3: CSASSRGTGANVLTF. CDR3 bases: TGCAGTGCTAGTAGCAGGGGGACTGGGGCCAACGTCCTGACTTTC.

This clonotype was counted many times. This chain connects TRBV5-1 to TRBJ2-7, with 7 bases matching TRBD1. Per the germline V gene, CDR1 is SGHRS and CDR2 is YFSETQ. With V trimmed by 6 bases and J by 2 bases, 11 bases remained unmatched. The CDR3 consists of 15 residues. CDR3 DNA sequence: TGCGCCAGCACCCCTAACCGGGACAGTCCCTACGAGCAGTACTTC. Amino acids: CASTPNRDSPYEQYF.

The sample holds many counts of this clonotype. CDR3 loop: CASSLDPGEQETQYF. The DNA for the CDR3 is TGCGCCAGCAGCTTGGATCCAGGGGAACAAGAGACCCAGTACTTC. This chain uses TRBV5-1 with TRBJ2-5, with D possibly matching TRBD1 (6 bases). The germline V and J ends were trimmed by 0 bases and 2 bases, with 11 bases remaining between them. Germline-derived CDR1 and CDR2 are SGHRS and YFSETQ. The CDR3 is made up of 15 amino acids.

This clonotype appeared many times. CDR3 coding DNA: TGTGCCAGCAGTATGGGACAGGGTCGCGATGAGCAGTTCTTC. Protein product: CASSMGQGRDEQFF. The chain combines TRBV28 with TRBJ2-1; 9 bases fit TRBD1. Germline trimming cut 5 bases from V and 8 bases from J; bases unmatched to any gene: 7. The germline V gene encodes CDR1 MDHEN and CDR2 SYDVKM. The CDR3 extends over 14 amino acids.

This clonotype was found many times. The J gene is TRBJ2-2, the V gene TRBV12-3 or TRBV12-4; TRBD1 matches at 11 bases. V lost 4 bases, J lost 5 bases, and 3 bases stayed unmatched. This CDR3 contains 15 residues. In nucleotides, the CDR3 is TGTGCCAGCAGTTCGGACAGGGGGCTTACCGGGGAGCTGTTTTTT. It specifies CASSSDRGLTGELFF.